The 13 T cell receptor beta chains given below trace back to one sample, sequenced in a study of PD-L1 blockade in urothelial cancer. Only in-frame clones appear in the TCRdb table, and some are missing; sequencing was by immunoSEQ multiplex PCR. Among roughly 45,000 clones listed, approximately 83% were seen once. Time point defined: peripheral blood 6 weeks after treatment start. The sample was PBMCs, taken around atezolizumab (anti-PD-L1) treatment. The receptors come from a man between 60 and 75 years old with urothelial cancer.

The V call is TRBV19, the J call TRBJ2-2, with TRBD1 identical over 7 bases. This CDR3 is 16 amino acids long. Germline lookup yields CDR1 LNHDA and CDR2 SQIVND (reference sequence). Trimming took 1 base from V and 0 from J; bases not matched to a gene: 2. CDR3 sequence: CASSIGQGANTGELFF. The CDR3 DNA sequence: TGTGCCAGTAGTATAGGGCAGGGGGCGAACACCGGGGAGCTGTTTTTT. Supplemented by reference TRBV19 and TRBJ2-2, the full variable domain reads DGGITQSPKYLFRKEGQNVTLSCEQNLNHDAMYWYRQDPGQGLRLIYYSQIVNDFQKGDIAEGYSVSREKKESFPLTVTSAQKNPTAFYLCASSIGQGANTGELFFGEGSRLTVL.

The chain uses TRBV28 and TRBJ1-1; 8 nucleotides match TRBD1. V was pared by 6 bases and J by 1 base, with 7 bases of the junction left unmatched. The CDR3 has 15 amino acids. Germline assignment: CDR1 MDHEN and CDR2 SYDVKM. The CDR3 loop is CASSPIDRGNTEAFF. In DNA form, the CDR3 reads TGTGCCAGCAGCCCCATCGACAGGGGGAACACTGAAGCTTTCTTT.

The chain couples TRBV29-1 to TRBJ2-7; TRBD2 might be the D (5 bases). This CDR3 comprises 12 residues. Trimming removed 4 bases from V and 6 bases from J, with 13 bases in between. Germline loops: CDR1 SQVTM, CDR2 ANQGSEA. CDR3 protein: CSVVRGLGEQYF. DNA for the CDR3: TGCAGCGTTGTCCGGGGTCTCGGCGAGCAGTACTTC.

This chain links TRBV28 with TRBJ2-2; a possible D gene is TRBD1 (6 bases). V was trimmed by 1 base and J by 5 bases, leaving 17 bases between them. Germline loops: CDR1 MDHEN, CDR2 SYDVKM. The CDR3 is made up of 17 amino acids. The CDR3 sequence: CASSLFGGRGITGELFF. CDR3 in DNA: TGTGCCAGCAGTTTATTTGGGGGCAGGGGTATTACCGGGGAGCTGTTTTTT.

V is TRBV6-5 and J is TRBJ2-7, with 7 bases lining up with TRBD2. The CDR3 loop spans 14 amino acids. Germline V gene lookup returns CDR1 MNHEY and CDR2 SVGAGI. Germline trimming cut 4 bases from V and 5 bases from J; bases unmatched to any gene: 8. CDR3 in DNA: TGTGCCAGCAGTTCATCTCGGGGGGTCCACGAGCAGTACTTC. Translated: CASSSSRGVHEQYF.

The chain carries TRBV5-5 and TRBJ1-2; 11 nucleotides line up with TRBD1. The V gene end was trimmed by 3 bases and the J gene end by 2 bases; junction bases not matched to a gene: 3. The CDR3 spans 15 residues. CDR1 and CDR2 from the germline V gene are SGHKS and YYEKEE (reference sequence). The CDR3 coding sequence is TGTGCCAGCAGCTGGGGACAGGGGGGAAACTATGGCTACACCTTC. Translating gives CASSWGQGGNYGYTF.

The V call is TRBV27, the J call TRBJ1-6, with a weak D call TRBD1 (5 bases). The germline V gene encodes CDR1 MNHEY and CDR2 SMNVEV (reference sequence). V lost 6 bases and J lost 5, with 11 bases in between. The CDR3 sequence is 14 residues long. The CDR3, as DNA: TGTGCCAGCAGAGGATGGGGCAATAATTCACCCCTCCACTTT. As protein: CASRGWGNNSPLHF.

This chain uses TRBV5-4 with TRBJ1-2; the D is unclear. Per germline, CDR1 SGHNT and CDR2 YYREEE (reference sequence). Trimming shortened V by 4 bases and J by 0 bases, and 13 bases separated the two germline ends. CDR3 size: 15 residues. The CDR3 coding sequence is TGTGCCAGCAGCCTGGAGCTCCTTACTAACTATGGCTACACCTTC. Protein product: CASSLELLTNYGYTF.

V usage is TRBV6-1 and J usage is TRBJ2-1; the match to TRBD2 covers 16 bases. V trimming: 8 bases; J trimming: 7 bases; junction bases outside the gene matches: 2. The CDR3 spans 14 residues. Germline V gene data show CDR1 as MNHNS and CDR2 as SASEGT. The CDR3 nucleotides read TGTGCCAGCGGGGGACTAGCGGGGGGGAATGAGCAGTTCTTC. It is translated as CASGGLAGGNEQFF.

This chain links TRBV5-1 with TRBJ1-1; possibly TRBD1 for D (5 bases). V lost 0 bases and J lost 5, with 11 bases in between. The CDR3 is 14 amino acids. Germline CDR1 is SGHRS and CDR2 is YFSETQ. In DNA, the CDR3 is TGCGCCAGCAGCTTGGTGGGGCGCCGGACTGAAGCTTTCTTT. It translates to CASSLVGRRTEAFF.

The count of this clone is one. The gene calls are TRBV7-6 and TRBJ1-2; 7 bases line up with TRBD1. The CDR3 totals 16 residues. Looked up from germline, CDR1 is SGHVS and CDR2 is FNYEAQ. V gave up 1 base and J gave up 2 bases; unmatched junction bases: 7. The CDR3 DNA sequence: TGTGCCAGCAGCTTAGGTCCAGGACAGGAAAACTATGGCTACACCTTC. Its protein product is CASSLGPGQENYGYTF. The full variable domain, in which reference TRBV7-6 and TRBJ1-2 provide the parts outside the CDR3, is GAGVSQSPRYKVTKRGQDVALRCDPISGHVSLYWYRQALGQGPEFLTYFNYEAQQDKSGLPNDRFSAERPEGSISTLTIQRTEQRDSAMYRCASSLGPGQENYGYTFGSGTRLTVV.

The chain links TRBV28 to TRBJ2-5; D perhaps matches TRBD1 (5 bases). The V end lost 2 bases, the J end lost 4 bases, and 11 bases lay between the germline ends. The CDR3 runs to 14 residues. Germline V lookup: CDR1 MDHEN, CDR2 SYDVKM. CDR3 loop: CASSLGQGGETQYF. For the CDR3, the DNA is TGTGCCAGCAGTTTAGGGCAGGGCGGAGAGACCCAGTACTTC.

This rearrangement joins TRBV28 to TRBJ2-2, with D perhaps matching TRBD2 (5 bases). The CDR3 loop spans 14 amino acids. The germline V gene encodes CDR1 MDHEN and CDR2 SYDVKM. The V end lost 2 bases, the J end lost 5 bases, and 9 bases lay between the germline ends. The chain's CDR3 is CASSLGEGTGELFF. CDR3 nucleotides: TGTGCCAGCAGTTTAGGAGAGGGAACCGGGGAGCTGTTTTTT. Filled out from reference TRBV28 and TRBJ2-2, the complete variable domain reads DVKVTQSSRYLVKRTGEKVFLECVQDMDHENMFWYRQDPGLGLRLIYFSYDVKMKEKGDIPEGYSVSREKKERFSLILESASTNQTSMYLCASSLGEGTGELFFGEGSRLTVL.